The T cell receptor beta chain described here comes from a study of T cells expressing NK-cell markers. Study conclusions and caveats: A handful of donors had dominant NKG2C+ clonotypes that comprised about 1.0-7.5% of their CD8+ T cells.

In the case of this clonotype: Its specificity is not known.

TCRdb re-called the 5' RACE reads and gives one entry per CDR3 protein, without DNA. The listing records 350,000 to 400,000 distinct CDR3 sequences. The CDR3 loop spans 16 amino acids. Sequenced sample: blood T cells: a sorted CD56 or NKG2C T cell subset, CD4+ or CD8+ T cells, or bulk PBMC T cells (not recorded which). The clonotype was recovered from a woman between 50 and 59 years old in good health. The chain is built from TRBV12-2 and TRBJ2-1; the D gene TCRdb calls, TRBD2, cannot be checked with no DNA. TRBV12-2 is labeled a pseudogene. The CDR3: CASRAQRTSVYNEQFF.